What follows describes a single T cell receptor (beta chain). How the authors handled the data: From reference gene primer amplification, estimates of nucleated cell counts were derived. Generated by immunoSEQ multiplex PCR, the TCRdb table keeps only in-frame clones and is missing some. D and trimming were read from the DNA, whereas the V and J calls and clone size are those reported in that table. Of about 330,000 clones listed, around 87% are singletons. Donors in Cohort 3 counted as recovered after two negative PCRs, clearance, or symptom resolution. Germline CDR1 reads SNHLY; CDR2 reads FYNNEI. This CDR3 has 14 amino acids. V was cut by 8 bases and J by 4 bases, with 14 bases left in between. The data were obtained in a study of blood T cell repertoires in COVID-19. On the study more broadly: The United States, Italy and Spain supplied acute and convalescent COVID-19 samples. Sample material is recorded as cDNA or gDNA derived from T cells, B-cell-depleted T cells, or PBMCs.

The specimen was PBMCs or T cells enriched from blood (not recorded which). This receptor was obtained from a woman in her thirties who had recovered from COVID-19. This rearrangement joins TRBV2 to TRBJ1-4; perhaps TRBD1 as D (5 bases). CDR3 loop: CASGKDGHNEKLFF. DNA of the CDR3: TGTGCCAGCGGCAAGGACGGACATAATGAAAAACTGTTTTTT.